The text below deals with one TCR beta chain. Antigen specificity is unknown. This entry is derived from a study of T cells in localized non-small cell lung cancer. Study outcomes and limitations: Uninvolved adjacent lung had more T cell clonality than any other tissue, topping tumor. Adjacent lung tissue had a median roughly 62 of the top 100 clones found in the tumor. Since sequencing was restricted to only one region of the tumor, intratumor heterogeneity remains a possibility.

Sequencing used immunoSEQ multiplex PCR; TCRdb keeps in-frame clones, though not all of them. The sample shows about 83,000 clones, 65% to 85% of them seen only once. Sequencing used peripheral blood, obtained before any cancer treatment. The TCR sequence derives from a female donor of 60 years or more with stage I lung adenocarcinoma.

The CDR3 loop is CASSEENRGQWGNQPQHF. The CDR3, as DNA: TGTGCCAGTAGTGAAGAGAACAGGGGGCAGTGGGGCAATCAGCCCCAGCATTTT. The J gene is TRBJ1-5, the V gene TRBV19, with 9 nucleotides matching TRBD1. The V and J ends lost 5 bases and 2 bases, in that order; junction bases with no gene match: 13. The CDR3 consists of 18 residues. The germline CDR1 and CDR2 sequences are LNHDA and SQIVND (reference sequence). The full variable domain, completed using reference TRBV19 and TRBJ1-5, is DGGITQSPKYLFRKEGQNVTLSCEQNLNHDAMYWYRQDPGQGLRLIYYSQIVNDFQKGDIAEGYSVSREKKESFPLTVTSAQKNPTAFYLCASSEENRGQWGNQPQHFGDGTRLSIL.